This record concerns one T cell receptor (beta chain) sequence. This entry comes from a study of cytomegalovirus exposure and HLA in healthy donors. PCR involved 60 Vbeta and 13 Jbeta primers. The assay was immunoSEQ multiplex PCR, and TCRdb's table has in-frame clones only and misses some. The repertoire holds roughly 130,000 clones, with around 8.5% as singletons. The CDR3 has 13 amino acids. CDR1 SGHTA and CDR2 FQGNSA come from the germline V gene. V lost 5 bases and J 5 bases, leaving 12 bases between the germline ends. Material: PBMCs. V gene TRBV7-2 combines with J gene TRBJ1-2; D uncertain. The source of this sequence is a man between 40 and 49 years old in good health and CMV-seronegative. CDR3 coding DNA: TGTGCCAGCAGCCCCCGGGAGACGTATGGCTACACCTTC. It is translated as CASSPRETYGYTF.